Reported below is one T cell receptor (beta chain). Patients of the Seattle cohort, enrolled during active infection, were followed longitudinally. Sequencing used immunoSEQ multiplex PCR; TCRdb keeps in-frame clones, though not all of them. The repertoire consists of 150,000 to 160,000 clones, with around 83% occurring once and the leading ten covering 9% to 13%. The sample is drawn from a study of blood T cell repertoires in COVID-19. Study details: The United States, Italy and Spain supplied acute and convalescent COVID-19 samples. T cells, B-cell-depleted T cells, or PBMCs provided the cDNA or gDNA that served as material.

Per germline, CDR1 SGHVS and CDR2 FNYEAQ. J lost 7 bases, V lost 1 base, and 3 bases had no gene match. This CDR3 has 15 amino acids. This TCR came from a woman aged 60-75 years with COVID-19, enrolled during active disease. This sequence joins TRBV7-6 and TRBJ2-1; 11 positions agree with TRBD2. Sequencing was carried out using peripheral blood. CDR3 loop: CASSLVAGGPNEQFF. In DNA form, the CDR3 reads TGTGCCAGCAGCTTAGTAGCGGGGGGGCCTAATGAGCAGTTCTTC.